This T cell receptor (beta chain) was sequenced in a study of post-analysis software for immune sequencing data. The TCR beta cDNA libraries carried unique molecular identifiers. TCRdb analysed the PCR reads with MiXCR anew, one entry per CDR3 protein. The data show approximately 770,000 distinct CDR3 sequences, just over 45% seen once. Germline lookup yields CDR1 DFQATT and CDR2 SNEGSKA (reference sequence). The CDR3 length is 13 residues. V dropped 0 bases and J dropped 3 bases, with 7 bases sitting between them. Study-level results: Strong co-clustering by F measure linked samples that shared a preparation batch. Controls had significantly higher normalized Chao1 diversity than multiple sclerosis patients. TRBV5-6, TRBV5-1 and TRBV20-1 belonged to a set of roughly 5 TRBV segments that were more frequent in patients than controls.

This clonotype was found a few times. Its antigen is unidentified. This TCR derives from a girl aged 10 to 17 with multiple sclerosis. V gene TRBV20-1 combines with J gene TRBJ2-3; possibly TRBD1 for D (6 bases). Sample: blood. CDR3 in amino acids: CSAREGQTDTQYF. For the CDR3, the DNA is TGCAGTGCTAGAGAAGGACAGACAGATACGCAGTATTTT.